One sample yielded the 7 T cell receptor beta chains listed below, sequenced in a study of T cell responses to AZD1222 COVID-19 vaccine. Method: immunoSEQ multiplex PCR; TCRdb's copy keeps in-frame clones and lacks some. The sample holds around 150,000 clones; around 92% are singletons and the top ten take roughly 2.2%. Sequences were derived from peripheral blood, sampled on day 0 of AZD1222 vaccination. The receptors were sampled from an adult in good health.

This chain joins TRBV24-1 and TRBJ1-5; possible D gene TRBD1, 6 bases. The V and J ends lost 4 bases and 9 bases respectively, with 15 bases between them. There are 14 residues in the CDR3. CDR1 is KGHDR and CDR2 is SFDVKD in the germline V gene. This CDR3 reads CATSEGQSYWPQHF. CDR3 sequence (DNA): TGTGCCACCAGTGAAGGACAGAGCTATTGGCCCCAGCATTTT.

The chain joins TRBV3-1 (or the pseudogene TRBV3-2) to TRBJ2-1; 9 bases agree with TRBD2. Germline trimming cut 4 bases from V and 3 bases from J; bases unmatched to any gene: 7. The length of the CDR3 is 16 residues. Germline CDR1 reads LGHDT; CDR2 reads YNNKEL (reference sequence). The CDR3 region is CASSRQTSGFYNEQFF. Written as DNA, the CDR3 is TGTGCCAGCAGCCGTCAGACTAGCGGTTTCTACAATGAGCAGTTCTTC.

This chain uses TRBV19 with TRBJ2-5; D might be TRBD1 or TRBD2, each matching 5 bases. The V and J ends lost 4 bases and 7 bases respectively, with 25 bases between them. The CDR3 covers 17 residues. Germline V CDR1 and CDR2: LNHDA, SQIVND (reference sequence). CDR3 DNA: TGTGCCAGTAGTACCCTCGCTTCAGGGTCTAGCAGGCGGACCCAGTACTTC. It yields the protein CASSTLASGSSRRTQYF.

The genes are TRBV7-2 and TRBJ2-5; D might be TRBD2 (5 bases). The CDR3 loop spans 13 amino acids. Germline CDR1 and CDR2: SGHTA and FQGNSA. Trimming stripped 5 bases from V and 4 bases from J, with 11 bases between. The CDR3 DNA sequence: TGTGCCAGCAGCAGGGAGAGGAGAGAGACCCAGTACTTC. It is translated as CASSRERRETQYF. The complete variable domain, with remaining parts taken from reference TRBV7-2 and TRBJ2-5, reads GAGVSQSPSNKVTEKGKDVELRCDPISGHTALYWYRQSLGQGLEFLIYFQGNSAPDKSGLPSDRFSAERTGGSVSTLTIQRTQQEDSAVYLCASSRERRETQYFGPGTRLLVL.

The chain has TRBV2 and TRBJ1-1; TRBD1 matches at 10 bases. The V gene end was trimmed by 6 bases and the J gene end by 8 bases; junction bases not matched to a gene: 12. Germline V gene sequence: CDR1 SNHLY, CDR2 FYNNEI. The CDR3 totals 15 residues. The CDR3 protein is CASRPRGTGDTEAFF. The CDR3 nucleotides are TGTGCCAGCAGACCTAGAGGGACAGGGGATACCGAAGCTTTCTTT.

This chain connects TRBV10-3 to TRBJ1-6, with 10 bases fitting TRBD1. CDR1 is ENHRY, CDR2 SYGVKD, per germline. After removal of 6 bases from V and 9 bases from J, the junction contained 8 bases not matched to a gene. The CDR3 loop spans 15 amino acids. CDR3 loop: CAISPGTGESSPLHF. For the CDR3, the DNA is TGTGCCATCAGCCCCGGGACAGGGGAGAGTTCACCCCTCCACTTT.

V and J are TRBV11-2 and TRBJ2-2; D is possibly TRBD2 (6 bases). The V and J ends lost 5 bases and 6 bases respectively, with 25 bases between them. The CDR3 is made up of 18 amino acids. The germline CDR1 and CDR2 sequences are SGHAT and FQNNGV. This CDR3 reads CASSLPGWGVAASGELFF. The CDR3 nucleotides read TGTGCCAGCAGCCTCCCCGGCTGGGGGGTTGCTGCATCCGGGGAGCTGTTTTTT.